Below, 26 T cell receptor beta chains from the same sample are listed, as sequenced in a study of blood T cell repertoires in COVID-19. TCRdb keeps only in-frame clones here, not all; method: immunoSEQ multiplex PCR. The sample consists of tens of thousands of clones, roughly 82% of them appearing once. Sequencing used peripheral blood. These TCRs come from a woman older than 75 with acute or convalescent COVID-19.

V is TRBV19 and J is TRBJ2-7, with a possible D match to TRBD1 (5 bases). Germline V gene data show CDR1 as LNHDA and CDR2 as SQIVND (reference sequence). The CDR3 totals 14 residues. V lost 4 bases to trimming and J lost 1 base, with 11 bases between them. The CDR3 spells CASSTRTFSYEQYF. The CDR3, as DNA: TGTGCCAGTAGTACACGGACATTTTCCTACGAGCAGTACTTC.

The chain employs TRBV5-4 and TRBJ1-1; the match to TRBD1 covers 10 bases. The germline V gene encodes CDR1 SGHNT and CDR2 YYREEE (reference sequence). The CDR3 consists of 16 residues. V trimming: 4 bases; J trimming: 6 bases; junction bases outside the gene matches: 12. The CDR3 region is CASSPWDRGDGPEAFF. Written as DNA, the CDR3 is TGTGCCAGCAGCCCTTGGGACAGGGGTGATGGCCCTGAAGCTTTCTTT.

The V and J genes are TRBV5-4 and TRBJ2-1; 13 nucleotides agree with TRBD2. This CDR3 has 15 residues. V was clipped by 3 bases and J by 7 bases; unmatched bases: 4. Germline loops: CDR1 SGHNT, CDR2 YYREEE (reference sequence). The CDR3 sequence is CASSYTSGRVNEQFF. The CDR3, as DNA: TGTGCCAGCAGCTACACTAGCGGGAGGGTAAATGAGCAGTTCTTC.

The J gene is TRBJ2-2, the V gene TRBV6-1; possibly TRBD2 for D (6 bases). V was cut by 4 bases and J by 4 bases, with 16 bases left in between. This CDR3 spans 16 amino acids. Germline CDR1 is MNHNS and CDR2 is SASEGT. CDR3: CASSAEVGSGTGELFF. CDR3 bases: TGTGCCAGCAGTGCAGAGGTCGGGAGTGGCACCGGGGAGCTGTTTTTT.

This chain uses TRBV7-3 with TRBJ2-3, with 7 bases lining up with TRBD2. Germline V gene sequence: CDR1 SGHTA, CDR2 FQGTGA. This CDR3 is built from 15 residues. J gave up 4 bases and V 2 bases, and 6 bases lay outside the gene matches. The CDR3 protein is CASSLGAGVADTQYF. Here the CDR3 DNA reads TGTGCCAGCAGCTTAGGGGCGGGAGTCGCAGATACGCAGTATTTT. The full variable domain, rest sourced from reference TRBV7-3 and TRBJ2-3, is GAGVSQTPSNKVTEKGKYVELRCDPISGHTALYWYRQSLGQGPEFLIYFQGTGAADDSGLPNDRFFAVRPEGSVSTLKIQRTERGDSAVYLCASSLGAGVADTQYFGPGTRLTVL.

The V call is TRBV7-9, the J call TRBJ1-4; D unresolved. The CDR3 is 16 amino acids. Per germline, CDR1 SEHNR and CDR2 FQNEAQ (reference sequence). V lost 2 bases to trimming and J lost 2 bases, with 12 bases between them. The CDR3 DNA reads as TGTGCCAGCAGCTTATCGGGAAGGAGCACTAATGAAAAACTGTTTTTT. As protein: CASSLSGRSTNEKLFF. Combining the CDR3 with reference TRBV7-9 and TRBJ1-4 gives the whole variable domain DTGVSQNPRHKITKRGQNVTFRCDPISEHNRLYWYRQTLGQGPEFLTYFQNEAQLEKSRLLSDRFSAERPKGSFSTLEIQRTEQGDSAMYLCASSLSGRSTNEKLFFGSGTQLSVL.

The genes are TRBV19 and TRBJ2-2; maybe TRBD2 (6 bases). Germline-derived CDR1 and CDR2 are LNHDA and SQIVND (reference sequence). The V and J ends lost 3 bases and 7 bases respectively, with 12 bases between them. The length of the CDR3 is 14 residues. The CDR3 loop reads CASSIWGEVGELFF. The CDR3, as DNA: TGTGCCAGTAGTATTTGGGGGGAGGTCGGGGAGCTGTTTTTT. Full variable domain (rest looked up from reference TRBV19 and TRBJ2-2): DGGITQSPKYLFRKEGQNVTLSCEQNLNHDAMYWYRQDPGQGLRLIYYSQIVNDFQKGDIAEGYSVSREKKESFPLTVTSAQKNPTAFYLCASSIWGEVGELFFGEGSRLTVL.

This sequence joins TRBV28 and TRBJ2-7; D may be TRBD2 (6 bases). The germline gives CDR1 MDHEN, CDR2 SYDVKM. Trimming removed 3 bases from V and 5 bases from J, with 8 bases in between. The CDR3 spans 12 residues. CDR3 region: CASSLAGNEQYF. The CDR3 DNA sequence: TGTGCCAGCAGTTTGGCGGGAAACGAGCAGTACTTC.

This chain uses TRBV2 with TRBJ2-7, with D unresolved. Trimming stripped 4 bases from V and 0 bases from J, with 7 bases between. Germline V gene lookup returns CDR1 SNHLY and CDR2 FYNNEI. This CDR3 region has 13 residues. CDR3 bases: TGTGCCAGCAGTGGAGGCTCCTCCTACGAGCAGTACTTC. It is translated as CASSGGSSYEQYF.

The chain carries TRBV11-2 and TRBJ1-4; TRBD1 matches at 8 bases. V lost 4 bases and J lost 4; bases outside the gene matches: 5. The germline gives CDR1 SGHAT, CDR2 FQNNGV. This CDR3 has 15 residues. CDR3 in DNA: TGTGCCAGCAGCTCCGACAGGGGAAATAATGAAAAACTGTTTTTT. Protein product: CASSSDRGNNEKLFF.

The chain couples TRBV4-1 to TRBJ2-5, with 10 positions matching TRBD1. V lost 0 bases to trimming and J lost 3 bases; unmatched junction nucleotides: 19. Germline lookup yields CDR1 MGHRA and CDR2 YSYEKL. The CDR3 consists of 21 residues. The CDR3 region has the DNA TGCGCCAGCAGCCAAGATCCCAAAAGGATAGACAGGGGGCGAGTTAAAGAGACCCAGTACTTC. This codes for CASSQDPKRIDRGRVKETQYF.

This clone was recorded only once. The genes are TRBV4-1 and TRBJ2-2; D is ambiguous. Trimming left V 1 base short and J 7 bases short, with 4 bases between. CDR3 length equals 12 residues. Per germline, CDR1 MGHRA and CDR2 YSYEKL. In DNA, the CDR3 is TGCGCCAGCAGCCAAGTCTTCGGGGAGCTGTTTTTT. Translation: CASSQVFGELFF.

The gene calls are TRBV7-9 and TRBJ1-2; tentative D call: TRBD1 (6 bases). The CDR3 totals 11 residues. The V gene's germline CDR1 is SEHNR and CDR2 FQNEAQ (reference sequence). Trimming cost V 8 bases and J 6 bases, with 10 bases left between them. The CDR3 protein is CASETGNGYTF. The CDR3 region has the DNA TGTGCCAGCGAAACAGGGAATGGCTACACCTTC. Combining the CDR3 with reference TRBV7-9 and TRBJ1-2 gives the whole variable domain DTGVSQNPRHKITKRGQNVTFRCDPISEHNRLYWYRQTLGQGPEFLTYFQNEAQLEKSRLLSDRFSAERPKGSFSTLEIQRTEQGDSAMYLCASETGNGYTFGSGTRLTVV.

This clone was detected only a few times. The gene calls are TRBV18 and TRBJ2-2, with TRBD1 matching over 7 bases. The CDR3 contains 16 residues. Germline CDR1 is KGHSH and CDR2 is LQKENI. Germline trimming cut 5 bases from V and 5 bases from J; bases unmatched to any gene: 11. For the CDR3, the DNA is TGTGCCAGCTCATTAACAGGGGCCGCCGTGACCGGGGAGCTGTTTTTT. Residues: CASSLTGAAVTGELFF.

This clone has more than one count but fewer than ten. CDR3 bases: TGTGCCAGCAGCTTGGTGACAGGGGCGAAAACTGAAGCTTTCTTT. Protein product: CASSLVTGAKTEAFF. V is TRBV5-6 and J is TRBJ1-1; 8 bases match TRBD1. The CDR3 is 15 amino acids. J lost 5 bases, V lost 0 bases, and 6 bases had no gene match. CDR1 and CDR2 (germline): SGHDT, YYEEEE.

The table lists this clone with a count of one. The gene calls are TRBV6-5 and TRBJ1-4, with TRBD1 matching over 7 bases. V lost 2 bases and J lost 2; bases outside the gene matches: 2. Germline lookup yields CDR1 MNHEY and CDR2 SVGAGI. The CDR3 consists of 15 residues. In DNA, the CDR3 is TGTGCCAGCAGTTACACGACAGGGACTAATGAAAAACTGTTTTTT. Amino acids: CASSYTTGTNEKLFF.

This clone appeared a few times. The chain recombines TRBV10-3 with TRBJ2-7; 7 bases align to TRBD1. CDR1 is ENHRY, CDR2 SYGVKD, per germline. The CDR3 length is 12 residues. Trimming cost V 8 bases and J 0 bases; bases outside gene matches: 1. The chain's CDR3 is CAIQGVSYEQYF. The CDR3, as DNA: TGTGCCATCCAGGGGGTCTCCTACGAGCAGTACTTC.

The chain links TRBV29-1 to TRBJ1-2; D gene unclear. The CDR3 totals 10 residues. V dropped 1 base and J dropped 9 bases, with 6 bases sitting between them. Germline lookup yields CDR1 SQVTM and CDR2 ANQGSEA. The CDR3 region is CSVEASRYTF. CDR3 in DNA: TGCAGCGTTGAAGCCTCCCGCTACACCTTC.

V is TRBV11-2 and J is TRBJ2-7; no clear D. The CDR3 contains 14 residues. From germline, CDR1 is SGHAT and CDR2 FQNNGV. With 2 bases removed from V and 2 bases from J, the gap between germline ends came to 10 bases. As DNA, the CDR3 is TGTGCCAGCAGCTTATGGCTCAATACCTACGAGCAGTACTTC. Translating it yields CASSLWLNTYEQYF.

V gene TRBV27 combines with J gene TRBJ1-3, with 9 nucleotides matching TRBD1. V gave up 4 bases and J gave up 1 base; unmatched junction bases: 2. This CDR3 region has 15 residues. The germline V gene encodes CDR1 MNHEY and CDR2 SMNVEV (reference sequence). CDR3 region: CASSSTGGSGNTIYF. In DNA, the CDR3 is TGTGCCAGCAGTTCGACAGGGGGATCTGGAAACACCATATATTTT.

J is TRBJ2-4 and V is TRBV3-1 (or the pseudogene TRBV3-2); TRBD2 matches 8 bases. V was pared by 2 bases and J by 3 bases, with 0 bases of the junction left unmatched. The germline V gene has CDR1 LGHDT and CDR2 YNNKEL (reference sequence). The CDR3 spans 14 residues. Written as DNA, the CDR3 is TGTGCCAGCAGCCAAACTAGCGGCAAAAACATTCAGTACTTC. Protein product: CASSQTSGKNIQYF.

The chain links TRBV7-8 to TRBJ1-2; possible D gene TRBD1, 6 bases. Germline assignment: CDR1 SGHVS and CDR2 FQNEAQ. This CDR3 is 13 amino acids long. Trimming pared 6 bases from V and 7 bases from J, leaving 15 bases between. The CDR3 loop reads CASSYDRRAGYTF. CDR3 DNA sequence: TGTGCCAGCAGTTACGACAGGAGAGCTGGCTACACCTTC.

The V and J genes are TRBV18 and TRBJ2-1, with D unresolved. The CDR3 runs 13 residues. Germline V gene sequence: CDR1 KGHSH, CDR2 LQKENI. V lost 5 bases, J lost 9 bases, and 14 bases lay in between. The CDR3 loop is CASSSDFLSEQFF. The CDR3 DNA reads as TGTGCCAGCTCATCCGACTTTCTCAGTGAGCAGTTCTTC.

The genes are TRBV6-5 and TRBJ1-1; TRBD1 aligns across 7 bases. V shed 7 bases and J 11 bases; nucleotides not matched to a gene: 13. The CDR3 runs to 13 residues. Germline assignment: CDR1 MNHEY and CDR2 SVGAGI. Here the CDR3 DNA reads TGTGCCAGCAACGACGGGACAGTCAAAGAGGCTTTCTTT. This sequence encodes CASNDGTVKEAFF.

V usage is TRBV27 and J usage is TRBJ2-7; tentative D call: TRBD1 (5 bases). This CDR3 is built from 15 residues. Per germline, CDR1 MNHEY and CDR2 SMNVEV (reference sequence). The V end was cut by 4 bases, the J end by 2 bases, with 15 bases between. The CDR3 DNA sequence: TGTGCCAGCAGTTCTTACGCGACAGCCGCCTACGAGCAGTACTTC. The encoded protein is CASSSYATAAYEQYF.

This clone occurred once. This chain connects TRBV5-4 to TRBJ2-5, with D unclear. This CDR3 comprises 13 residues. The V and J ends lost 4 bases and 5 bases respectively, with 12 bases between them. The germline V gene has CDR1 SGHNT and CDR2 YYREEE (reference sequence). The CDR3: CASSPQAEETQYF. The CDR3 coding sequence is TGTGCCAGCAGCCCCCAGGCCGAGGAGACCCAGTACTTC.